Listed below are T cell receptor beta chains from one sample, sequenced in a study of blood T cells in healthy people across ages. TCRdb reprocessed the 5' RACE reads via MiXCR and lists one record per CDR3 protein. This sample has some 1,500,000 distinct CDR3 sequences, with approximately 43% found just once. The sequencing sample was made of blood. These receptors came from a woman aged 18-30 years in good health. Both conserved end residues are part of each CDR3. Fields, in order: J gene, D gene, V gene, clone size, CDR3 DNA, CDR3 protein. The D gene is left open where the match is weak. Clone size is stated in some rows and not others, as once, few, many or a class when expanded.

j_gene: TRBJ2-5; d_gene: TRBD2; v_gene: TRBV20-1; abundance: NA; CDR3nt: TGCAGTGCCCAGCGGGGGACGCAAGAGACCCAGTACTTC; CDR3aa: CSAQRGTQETQYF
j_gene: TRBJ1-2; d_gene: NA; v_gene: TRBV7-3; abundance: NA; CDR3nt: TGTGCCAGCAGCGAACTCCACTATGGCTACACCTTC; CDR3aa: CASSELHYGYTF
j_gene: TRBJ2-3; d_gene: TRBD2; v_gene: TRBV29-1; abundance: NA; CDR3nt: TGCAGCGTAGAATGGCTAGCGGACTTAAACGCAGATACGCAGTATTTT; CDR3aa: CSVEWLADLNADTQYF
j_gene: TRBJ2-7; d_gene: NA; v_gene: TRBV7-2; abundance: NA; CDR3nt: TGTGCCAGCAGTTTAAGGTACGAGGGGCGGTACGAGCAGTACTTC; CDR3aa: CASSLRYEGRYEQYF
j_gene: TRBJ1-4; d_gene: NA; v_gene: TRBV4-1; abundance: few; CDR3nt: TGCGCCAGCAGCCGAGAGACAGCTTTTATAGAAAAACTGTTTTTT; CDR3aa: CASSRETAFIEKLFF
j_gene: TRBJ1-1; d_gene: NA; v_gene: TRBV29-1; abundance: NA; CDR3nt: TGCAGCGCTCAACCTGGGGGAACTGAAGCTTTCTTT; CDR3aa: CSAQPGGTEAFF
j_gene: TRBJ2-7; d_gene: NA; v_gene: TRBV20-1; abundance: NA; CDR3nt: TGCAGTGCTAGAGTAAACCCCTACGAGCAGTACTTC; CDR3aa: CSARVNPYEQYF
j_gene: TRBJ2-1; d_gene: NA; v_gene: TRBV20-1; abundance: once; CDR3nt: TGCAGTGCTAGAGATACTAGCAGCCACAATGAGCAGTTCTTC; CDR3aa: CSARDTSSHNEQFF
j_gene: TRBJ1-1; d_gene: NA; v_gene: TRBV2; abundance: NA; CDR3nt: TGTGCCAGCAGGGCAGGCAATGGTGAAGCTTTCTTT; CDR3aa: CASRAGNGEAFF
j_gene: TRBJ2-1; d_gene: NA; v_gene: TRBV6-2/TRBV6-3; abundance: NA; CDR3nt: TGTGCCAGCAGCCGCTCACAGGGAATATTTTACAATGAGCAGTTCTTC; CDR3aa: CASSRSQGIFYNEQFF
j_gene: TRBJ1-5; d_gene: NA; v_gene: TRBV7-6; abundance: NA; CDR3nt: TGTGCCAGCAGCTTAAAAGGGTCCGTGAAGCCCCAGCATTTT; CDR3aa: CASSLKGSVKPQHF
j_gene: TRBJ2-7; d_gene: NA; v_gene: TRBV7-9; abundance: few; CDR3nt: TGTGCCAGCTCGCGGCCTCAAAGGGGCGAGCAGTACTTC; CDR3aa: CASSRPQRGEQYF
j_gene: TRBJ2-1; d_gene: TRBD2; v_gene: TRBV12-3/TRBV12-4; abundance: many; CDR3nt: TGTGCCAGCAGTTCGACTAGCGGGAGGCACAATGAGCAGTTCTTC; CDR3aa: CASSSTSGRHNEQFF
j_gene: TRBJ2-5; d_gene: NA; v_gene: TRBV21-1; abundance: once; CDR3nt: TGTGCAAGCAATGGACAGGGGCTAGAGACCCAGTACTTC; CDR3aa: CASNGQGLETQYF
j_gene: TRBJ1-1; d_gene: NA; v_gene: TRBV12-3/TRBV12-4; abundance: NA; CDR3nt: TGTGCCAGCACCCTGGGACGGAGGATGAACACTGAAGCTTTCTTT; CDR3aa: CASTLGRRMNTEAFF
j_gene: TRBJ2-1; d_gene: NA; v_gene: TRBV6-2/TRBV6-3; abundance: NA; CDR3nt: TGTGCCAGCAGTTATCGGGTTTTCAACAATGAGCAGTTCTTC; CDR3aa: CASSYRVFNNEQFF
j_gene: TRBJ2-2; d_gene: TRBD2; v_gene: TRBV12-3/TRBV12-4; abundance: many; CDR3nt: TGTGCCAGCAGCAGCGGGGCTAACACCGGGGAGCTGTTTTTT; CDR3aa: CASSSGANTGELFF
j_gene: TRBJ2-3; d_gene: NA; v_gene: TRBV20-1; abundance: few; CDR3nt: TGCAGTGCTAGCAGGGATCGCCCCCAGTATTTT; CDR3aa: CSASRDRPQYF
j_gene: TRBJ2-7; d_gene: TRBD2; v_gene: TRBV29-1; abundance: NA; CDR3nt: TGCAGCGCCCCTGGGAGGGCCGGCTACAATGAGCAGTACTTC; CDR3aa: CSAPGRAGYNEQYF
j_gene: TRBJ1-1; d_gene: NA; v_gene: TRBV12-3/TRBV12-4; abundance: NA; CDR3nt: TGTGCCAGCAGTTTAGCGCGGGGGATCGGGACTGAAGCTTTCTTT; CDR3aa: CASSLARGIGTEAFF
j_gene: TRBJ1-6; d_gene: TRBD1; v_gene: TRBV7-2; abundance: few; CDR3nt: TGTGCCAGCAGCCTTCGGGACAGTGTAGCATATAATTCACCCCTCCACTTT; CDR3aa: CASSLRDSVAYNSPLHF
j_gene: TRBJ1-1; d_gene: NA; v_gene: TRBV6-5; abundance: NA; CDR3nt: TGTGCCAGCAGGCCCGGGAACTCCAACACTGAAGCTTTCTTT; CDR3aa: CASRPGNSNTEAFF
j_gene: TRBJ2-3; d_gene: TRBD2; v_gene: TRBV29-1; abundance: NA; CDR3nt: TGCAGCGGGGTCGGGACTAGCTGGGATACGCAGTATTTT; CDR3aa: CSGVGTSWDTQYF
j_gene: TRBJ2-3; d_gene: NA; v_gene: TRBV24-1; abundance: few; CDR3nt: TGTGCCACCAGAGACGGGAATACAGATACGCAGTATTTT; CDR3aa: CATRDGNTDTQYF
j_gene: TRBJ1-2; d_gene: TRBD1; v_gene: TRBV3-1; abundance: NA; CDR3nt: TGTGCCAGCAGCCAAGATCCCGGCAGGGGGAACTATGGCTACACCTTC; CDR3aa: CASSQDPGRGNYGYTF
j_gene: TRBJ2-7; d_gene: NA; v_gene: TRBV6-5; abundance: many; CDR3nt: TGTGCCAGCAGTTACAGGGGACAAGGGACCTACGAGCAGTACTTC; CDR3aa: CASSYRGQGTYEQYF
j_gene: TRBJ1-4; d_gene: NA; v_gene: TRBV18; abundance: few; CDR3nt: TGTGCCAGCTCACGGGGAGGAACACTTGAAAAACTGTTTTTT; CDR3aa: CASSRGGTLEKLFF
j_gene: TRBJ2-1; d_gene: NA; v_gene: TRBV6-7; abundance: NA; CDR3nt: TGTGCCAGCTACACACTGGTATCGAGGCCCTACAATGAGCAGTTCTTC; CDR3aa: CASYTLVSRPYNEQFF
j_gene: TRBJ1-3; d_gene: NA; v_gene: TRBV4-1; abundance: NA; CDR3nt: TGCGCCAGCAGCCAAGAACGGGACGGCCGGTTCTCTGGAAACACCATATATTTT; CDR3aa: CASSQERDGRFSGNTIYF
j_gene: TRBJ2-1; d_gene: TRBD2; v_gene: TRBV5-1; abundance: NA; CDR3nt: TGCGCCAGCAGCTTGGCCTGGGGACTAGCGGGAGGGCCGAACAATGAGCAGTTCTTC; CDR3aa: CASSLAWGLAGGPNNEQFF
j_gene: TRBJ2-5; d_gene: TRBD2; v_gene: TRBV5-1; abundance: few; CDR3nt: TGCGCCAGCATGGGCGGGGGGATTACGGACCAAGAGACCCAGTACTTC; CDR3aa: CASMGGGITDQETQYF
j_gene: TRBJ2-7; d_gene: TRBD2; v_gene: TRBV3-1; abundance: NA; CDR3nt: TGTGCCAGCAGCCAAGGGACTAGCGACTACGAGCAGTACTTC; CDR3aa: CASSQGTSDYEQYF
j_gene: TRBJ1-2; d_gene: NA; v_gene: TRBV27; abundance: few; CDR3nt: TGTGCCAGCAGTTTATCGATGGGGGGAGTAGGAGGCTACACCTTC; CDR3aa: CASSLSMGGVGGYTF
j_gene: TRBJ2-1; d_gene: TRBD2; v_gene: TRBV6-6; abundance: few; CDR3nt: TGTGCCAGCAGTTACTCGGGACTAGCTGGCGATGAGCAGTTCTTC; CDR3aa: CASSYSGLAGDEQFF
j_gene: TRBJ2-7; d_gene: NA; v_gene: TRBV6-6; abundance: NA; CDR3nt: TGTGCCAGCAGTTACTCTGGGAAATCGGGCTCCTACGAGCAGTACTTC; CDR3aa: CASSYSGKSGSYEQYF
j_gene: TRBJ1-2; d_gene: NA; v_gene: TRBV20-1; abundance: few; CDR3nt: TGCAGTGCCCCGCCGCGAGGGGGGAACTATGGCTACACCTTC; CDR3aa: CSAPPRGGNYGYTF
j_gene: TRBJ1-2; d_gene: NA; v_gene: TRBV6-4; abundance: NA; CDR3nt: TGTGCCAGCAGTAAACAGGGCAACGGTGGCTACACCTTC; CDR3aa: CASSKQGNGGYTF
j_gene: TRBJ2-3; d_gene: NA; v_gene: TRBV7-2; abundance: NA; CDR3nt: TGTGCCAGCGGTCGGGGATTACAACCAGATACGCAGTATTTT; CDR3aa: CASGRGLQPDTQYF
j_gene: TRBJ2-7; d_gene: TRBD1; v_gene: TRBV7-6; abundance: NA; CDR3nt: TGTGCCAGCAGCACTCTTCAGACAGGGCCCTACGAGCAGTACTTC; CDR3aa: CASSTLQTGPYEQYF
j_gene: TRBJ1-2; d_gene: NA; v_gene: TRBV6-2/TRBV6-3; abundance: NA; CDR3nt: TGTGCCAGCAGTGACGGGATGAGCTATGGCTACACCTTC; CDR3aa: CASSDGMSYGYTF
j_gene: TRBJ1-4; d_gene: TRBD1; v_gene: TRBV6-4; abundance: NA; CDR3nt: TGTGCCAGCAGTAACGAGACAGGGTTCGATGCAACTAATGAAAAACTGTTTTTT; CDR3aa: CASSNETGFDATNEKLFF
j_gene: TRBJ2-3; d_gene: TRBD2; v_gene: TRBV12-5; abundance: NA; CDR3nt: TGTGCTAGTGGTTTGGGGGAGGGACTTGCGCAGTATTTT; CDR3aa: CASGLGEGLAQYF
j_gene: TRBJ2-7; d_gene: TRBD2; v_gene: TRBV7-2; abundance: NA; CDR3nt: TGTGCCAGCAGCTTATTTCGGGAGGCCCAGTACTTC; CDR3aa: CASSLFREAQYF
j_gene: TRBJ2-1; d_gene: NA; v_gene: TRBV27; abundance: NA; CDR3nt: TGTGCCAGCAGGCGTCAGGGCTATGAGCAGTTCTTC; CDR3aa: CASRRQGYEQFF
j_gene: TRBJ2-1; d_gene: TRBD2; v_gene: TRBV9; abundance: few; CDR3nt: TGTGCCAGCAGCGTATCACTAGCGGTAGAGAATGAGCAGTTCTTC; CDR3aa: CASSVSLAVENEQFF
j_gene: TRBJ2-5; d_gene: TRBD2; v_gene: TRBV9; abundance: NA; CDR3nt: TGTGCCAGCAGCACAGAAGCGGGAACACCGGAGACCCAGTACTTC; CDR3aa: CASSTEAGTPETQYF
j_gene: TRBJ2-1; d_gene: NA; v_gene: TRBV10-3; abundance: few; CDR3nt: TGTGCCATCGCCGTCAGGACAGACTACAATGAGCAGTTCTTC; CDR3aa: CAIAVRTDYNEQFF